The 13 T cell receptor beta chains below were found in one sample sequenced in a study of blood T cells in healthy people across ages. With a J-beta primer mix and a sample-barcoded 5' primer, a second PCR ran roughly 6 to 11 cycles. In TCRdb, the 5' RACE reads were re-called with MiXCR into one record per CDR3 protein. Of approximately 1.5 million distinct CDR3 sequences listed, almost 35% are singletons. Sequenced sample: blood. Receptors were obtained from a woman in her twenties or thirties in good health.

CDR3 nucleotides: TGCAGTGCTGAAGGTAGCGGGGGACTTACCCCCTACAATGAGCAGTTCTTC. Translation: CSAEGSGGLTPYNEQFF. V usage is TRBV20-1 and J usage is TRBJ2-1; 9 bases are a match to TRBD2. The CDR3 sequence is 17 residues long. V dropped 5 bases and J dropped 2; count of bases not matched to a gene: 13. Germline V lookup: CDR1 DFQATT, CDR2 SNEGSKA (reference sequence).

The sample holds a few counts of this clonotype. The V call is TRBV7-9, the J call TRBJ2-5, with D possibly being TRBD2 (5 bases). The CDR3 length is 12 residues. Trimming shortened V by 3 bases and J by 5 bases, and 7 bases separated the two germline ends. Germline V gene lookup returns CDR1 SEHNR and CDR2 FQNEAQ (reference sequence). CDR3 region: CASSFLAETQYF. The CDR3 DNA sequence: TGTGCCAGCAGCTTCTTAGCGGAGACCCAGTACTTC.

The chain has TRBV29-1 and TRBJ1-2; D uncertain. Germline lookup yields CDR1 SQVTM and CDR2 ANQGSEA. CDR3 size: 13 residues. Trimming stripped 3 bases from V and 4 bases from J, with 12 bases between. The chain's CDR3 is CSVDLKWGYGYTF. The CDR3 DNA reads TGCAGCGTTGATCTGAAATGGGGCTATGGCTACACCTTC.

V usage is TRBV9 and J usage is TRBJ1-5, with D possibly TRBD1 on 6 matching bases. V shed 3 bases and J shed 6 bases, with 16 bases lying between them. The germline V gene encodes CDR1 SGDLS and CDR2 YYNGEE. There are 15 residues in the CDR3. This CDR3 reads CASSDPPQGSQPQHF. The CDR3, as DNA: TGTGCCAGCAGCGACCCCCCACAGGGAAGTCAGCCCCAGCATTTT.

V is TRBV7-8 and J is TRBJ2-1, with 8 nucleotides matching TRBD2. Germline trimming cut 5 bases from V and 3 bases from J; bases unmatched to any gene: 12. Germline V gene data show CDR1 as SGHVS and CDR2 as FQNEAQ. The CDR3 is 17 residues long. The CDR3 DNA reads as TGTGCCAGCAGCGCCGTCGGGAGGGGAGCCAACTACAATGAGCAGTTCTTC. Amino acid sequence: CASSAVGRGANYNEQFF.

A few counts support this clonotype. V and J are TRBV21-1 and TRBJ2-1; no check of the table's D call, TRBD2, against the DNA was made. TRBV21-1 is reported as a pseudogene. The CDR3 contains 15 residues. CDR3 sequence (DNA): TGTGCCAGCAGCAAGCTAGCGGGGGGGTTCAATGAGCAGTTCTTC. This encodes CASSKLAGGFNEQFF.

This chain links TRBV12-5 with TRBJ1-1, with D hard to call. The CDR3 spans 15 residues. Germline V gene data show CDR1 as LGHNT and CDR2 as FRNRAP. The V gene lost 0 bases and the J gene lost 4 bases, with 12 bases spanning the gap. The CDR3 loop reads CASGLVGYESTEAFF. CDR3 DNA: TGTGCTAGTGGTTTGGTGGGGTATGAAAGCACTGAAGCTTTCTTT.

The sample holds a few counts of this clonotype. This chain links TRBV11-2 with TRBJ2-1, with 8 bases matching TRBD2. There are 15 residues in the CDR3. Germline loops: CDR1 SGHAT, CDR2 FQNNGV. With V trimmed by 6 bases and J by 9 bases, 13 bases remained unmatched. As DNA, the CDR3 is TGTGCCAGCAGATCAGCCGGGACTAGTCTGTTTGAGCAGTTCTTC. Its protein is CASRSAGTSLFEQFF.

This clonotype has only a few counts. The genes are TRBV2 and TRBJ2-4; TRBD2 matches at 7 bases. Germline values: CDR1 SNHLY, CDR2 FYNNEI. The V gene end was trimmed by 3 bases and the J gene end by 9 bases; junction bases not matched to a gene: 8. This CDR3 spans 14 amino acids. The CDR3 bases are TGTGCCAGCAGTGATCATGGGGGGGTGGGCATTCAGTACTTC. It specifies CASSDHGGVGIQYF.

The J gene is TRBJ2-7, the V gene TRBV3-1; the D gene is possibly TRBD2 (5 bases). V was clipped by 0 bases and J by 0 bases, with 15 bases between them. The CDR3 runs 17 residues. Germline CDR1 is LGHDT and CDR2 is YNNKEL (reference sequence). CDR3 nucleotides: TGTGCCAGCAGCCAAGATTTGGGCGGGTCCAACTCCTACGAGCAGTACTTC. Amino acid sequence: CASSQDLGGSNSYEQYF.

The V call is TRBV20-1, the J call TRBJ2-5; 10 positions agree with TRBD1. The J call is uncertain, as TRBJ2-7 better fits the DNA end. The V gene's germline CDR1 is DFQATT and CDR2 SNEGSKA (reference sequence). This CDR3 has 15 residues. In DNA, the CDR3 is TGCAGTGCCCCCGGTCGACAGGGGGCTGGGTACGAGCAGTACTTC. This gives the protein CSAPGRQGAGYEQYF.

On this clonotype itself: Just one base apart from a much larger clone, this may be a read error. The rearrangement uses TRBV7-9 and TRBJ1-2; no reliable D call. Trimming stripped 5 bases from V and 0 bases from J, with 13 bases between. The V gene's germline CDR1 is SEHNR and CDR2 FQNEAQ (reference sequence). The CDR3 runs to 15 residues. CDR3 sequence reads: CASSVQYAANYGYTF. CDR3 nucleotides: TGTGCCAGCAGCGTCCAATACGCAGCTAACTATGGCTACACCTTC.

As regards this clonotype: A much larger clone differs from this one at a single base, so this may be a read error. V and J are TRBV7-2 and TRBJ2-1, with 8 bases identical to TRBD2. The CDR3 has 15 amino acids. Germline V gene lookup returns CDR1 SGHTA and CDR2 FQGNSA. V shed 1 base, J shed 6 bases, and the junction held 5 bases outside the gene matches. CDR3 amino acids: CASSLECAGGNEQFF. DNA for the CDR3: TGTGCCAGCAGCTTAGAGTGCGCGGGGGGCAATGAGCAGTTCTTC.